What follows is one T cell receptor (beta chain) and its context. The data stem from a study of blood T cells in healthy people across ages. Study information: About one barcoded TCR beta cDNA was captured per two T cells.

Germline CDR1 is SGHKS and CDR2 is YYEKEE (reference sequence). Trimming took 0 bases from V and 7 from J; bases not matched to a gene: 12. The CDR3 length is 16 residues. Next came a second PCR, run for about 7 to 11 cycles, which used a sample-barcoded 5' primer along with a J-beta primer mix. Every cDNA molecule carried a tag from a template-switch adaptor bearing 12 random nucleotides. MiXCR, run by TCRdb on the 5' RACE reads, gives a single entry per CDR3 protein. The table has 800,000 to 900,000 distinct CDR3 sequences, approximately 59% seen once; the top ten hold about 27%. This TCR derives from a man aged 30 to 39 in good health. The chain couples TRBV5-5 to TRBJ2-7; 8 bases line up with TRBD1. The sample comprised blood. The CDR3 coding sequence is TGTGCCAGCAGCTTGGGGGCGTGGCAGGGGGCGCGGGAGCAGTACTTC. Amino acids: CASSLGAWQGAREQYF.